This T cell receptor beta chain was recorded in a study of siplizumab effects on memory and regulatory T cells. Study-level results: Siplizumab significantly reduced alloreactive sequences traceable to unstimulated CD4+ memory cells.

Only in-frame clones appear in the TCRdb table, and some are missing; sequencing was by immunoSEQ multiplex PCR. The sample lists under 100,000 clones; approximately 88% were seen once. In regard to this clone: The antigen remains undetermined.

CDR1 and CDR2 (germline): SGDLS, YYNGEE. Trimming at V came to 4 bases and at J to 4 bases, leaving 16 bases not matched to a gene. CDR3 length: 18 residues. The sequenced sample consisted of Tregs sorted from blood. The chain employs TRBV9 and TRBJ1-4; 7 nucleotides line up with TRBD1. This TCR was sampled from a human donor in good health. The CDR3 here is CASSPARWGGQNNEKLFF. CDR3 coding DNA: TGTGCCAGCAGCCCCGCACGATGGGGGGGACAGAATAATGAAAAACTGTTTTTT.